This T cell receptor (beta chain) was documented in a study of blood T cells in healthy people across ages (dated by TCRdb to between 2014 and 2016). Looking at the study overall: In model experiments, template switching captured about one uniquely barcoded TCR beta cDNA molecule for every two T cells. To track age-related changes in TCR beta repertoire diversity, the study relied on deep sequencing normalized with unique cDNA molecular identifiers. Using the same blood draw, the study looked at two additional independent replicas of 1 million unique cDNA reads for two donors, one aged 18 to 30 and the other aged 80 or older. Donors were grouped into four age groups: young (average roughly 17 years), middle-aged (39), aged (around 56) and long-lived (around 82).

The germline V gene (reference sequence) sets CDR1 to DFQATT and CDR2 to SNEGSKA. The CDR3 contains 15 residues, cysteine and phenylalanine counted. Here the CDR3 DNA is all that survives: 45 bases in frame from base 1. At the junction V is shortened by 6 bases and J by 2 bases, with 17 bases in between. The donors were a few dozen Caucasian individuals from Russia, aged roughly 6 to 100 years, who were systemically healthy. About 9.6 milliliters of peripheral blood were collected from each donor into EDTA-treated Vacutainer tubes. Ficoll-Paque density-gradient centrifugation was used to isolate PBMCs, with at least 7 million obtained per sample. Trizol reagent was used to extract total RNA from PBMCs, with at least 5 micrograms per sample. The percentages of naive CD45RAhigh/CD27high T cells were determined by flow cytometry on a PBMC aliquot from every donor. Library creation used 5' RACE. Sequencing relied on an Illumina HiSeq 2500. A second PCR of roughly 6 to 11 cycles was run with a J-beta primer mix and a sample-barcoded 5' primer. A unique molecular identifier was introduced onto each TCR beta cDNA molecule by a template-switch 5' adaptor carrying 12 random nucleotides. Each sample yielded at least 2.5 million CDR3-containing paired-end reads. The Mint cDNA synthesis kit, primed by a TRBC-specific oligonucleotide, was used to synthesize first-strand cDNA from all RNA. All cDNA was treated with uracil-DNA glycosylase and then went through a first 18-cycle PCR with the universal primers M1SS and BC2_uni_R. Per the source publication's procedure: Normalization of each sample was performed by random selection of 1 million high-quality reads, each carrying a distinct molecular identifier. Instead of being binned into consensus sequences, reads that shared molecular identifiers were thrown out. MiTCR, run with a Q25 quality threshold and the strictest error-elimination algorithm, handled CDR3 identification, clonotype clustering and error correction. A nonparametric unseen species model using Euler transformation provided a lower-bound estimate of total TCR beta diversity. TCRdb trimmed public reads at Q25 via fastp, called clones via MiXCR and kept in-frame beta chains. Rows with a matching CDR3 protein are joined into one entry that keeps the most common DNA and genes. The V and J calls, along with clone size, are taken from TCRdb and not from the paper's own processing. The sample table lists more than 500,000 distinct CDR3 sequences, about 25% of them with a count of one. Approximately 3.7% of the sample is taken by the ten largest.

Notes on this clonotype: This receptor's antigen is unknown. Base-call qualities are not available, and no considerably larger clone is one nucleotide away.

General findings and caveats noted by the study authors: The CMV infection status of donors was not known, potentially confounding age-related changes in expanded clonotypes. Because profiling used bulk unsorted PBMCs, naive and antigen-experienced compartments could not be compared conclusively. Observed TCR beta diversity correlated strongly with the percentage of naive T cells measured by flow cytometry. Compared with the aged group, more naive CD4+ T cells, fewer expanded clones and increased TCR diversity were shown by the long-lived group, suggesting age selection. Estimates of total diversity from one million sequenced T cells were regarded as lower bounds and underestimates. As age increased, observed TCR beta diversity per million T cells dropped in a roughly linear way, and a significant reduction was already evident by age 40.

Another study also made use of these data, one on T cells of mothers and their children. As the second publication notes: The donors were nine systemically healthy Caucasian individuals, made up of three mothers and their six children. cDNA synthesis consumed the entire amount of extracted RNA, loaded at 1.5 ug RNA in each 15 ul reaction. In the second PCR, the M1S primer introduced both the sample barcodes and 2-4 random nucleotides. Over 10 million TCR beta CDR3 reads came from each mother, compared with around 3 million reads from each child. Thymic selection shapes the output of TCR recombination in a similar way in related and unrelated pairs, and inherited differences have a minor effect. Normalized repertoire overlap in related mother-child pairs was always slightly higher than in unrelated mother-child pairs, but the difference was never significant. Persistent microchimeric T cell clones were not detected, at a sensitivity of 95 to 100 clones per million clonotypes. To look for features that set related mother-child pairs apart from unrelated individuals, the researchers ran deep NGS to compare the TCR beta repertoires of mothers and children. Mothers averaged around 43 +/- 4 years of age and children averaged around 10 +/- 4 years. After adapter ligation with NEBNext reagents, the libraries were sequenced on Illumina HiSeq 2000 with 100+100 nt paired-end reads. To avoid cross-contamination, the mother libraries and the child libraries were prepared a month apart and sequenced in separate runs. For each donor, between about 450,000 and 2,300,000 distinct TCR beta clonotypes were identified. Naive TCR beta clonotypes were estimated from low-frequency clonotypes matched to each donor's FACS-determined naive share, without sorting.

The source is a boy under 10 years old in good health. Sample: blood. Recombination connected TRBV20-1 to TRBJ2-1; a tentative D call is TRBD2 (6 bases match). The nucleotides read TGCAGTGCCACGGACGGGGGAACGCCCTACAATGAGCAGTTCTTC. This yields the protein CSATDGGTPYNEQFF.